The 19 T cell receptor beta chains in this list originate from one sample, sequenced in a study of blood T cell repertoires in COVID-19. Profiling relied on immunoSEQ multiplex PCR, and the TCRdb table lists in-frame clones only, not all of them. The top ten hold roughly 4.6% of the sample, which has a few hundred thousand clones, around four fifths seen once. Specimen: peripheral blood. The origin of the receptors is a man aged 55 to 69 who had recovered from COVID-19.

This chain uses TRBV5-1 with TRBJ2-1; TRBD2 aligns across 11 bases. Germline assignment: CDR1 SGHRS and CDR2 YFSETQ. Trimming removed 4 bases from V and 5 bases from J; junction bases left unmatched: 5. The CDR3 has 15 residues. As DNA, the CDR3 is TGCGCCAGCAGCCCCCTAGCGGGAGGAAACAATGAGCAGTTCTTC. The encoded protein is CASSPLAGGNNEQFF.

The rearrangement links TRBV7-2 to TRBJ2-1; 8 nucleotides line up with TRBD1. V lost 4 bases, J lost 7 bases, and 12 bases stayed unmatched. The CDR3 spans 16 residues. Germline-derived CDR1 and CDR2 are SGHTA and FQGNSA. CDR3 sequence: CASSSRQGRVGNEQFF. Here the CDR3 DNA reads TGTGCCAGCAGCTCCCGACAGGGGAGAGTTGGAAATGAGCAGTTCTTC.

This clone was counted a few times. V is TRBV29-1 and J is TRBJ1-6; the match to TRBD1 covers 7 bases. From germline, CDR1 is SQVTM and CDR2 ANQGSEA. J was trimmed by 6 bases and V by 7 bases; bases with no gene match: 6. There are 13 residues in the CDR3. CDR3 region: CSAAGGPNSPLHF. The CDR3 DNA reads as TGCAGCGCAGCAGGGGGACCTAATTCACCCCTCCACTTT.

DNA for the CDR3: TGTGCCAGCAGCGGGGGCCTGGCGCTCGAGCAGTACTTC. Translation gives CASSGGLALEQYF. The V and J genes are TRBV5-4 and TRBJ2-7, with a possible D match to TRBD1 (6 bases). The CDR3 length is 13 residues. Germline CDR1 and CDR2: SGHNT and YYREEE (reference sequence). V lost 4 bases to trimming and J lost 6 bases, with 14 bases between them. Full variable domain (rest looked up from reference TRBV5-4 and TRBJ2-7): ETGVTQSPTHLIKTRGQQVTLRCSSQSGHNTVSWYQQALGQGPQFIFQYYREEENGRGNFPPRFSGLQFPNYSSELNVNALELDDSALYLCASSGGLALEQYFGPGTRLTVT.

This chain connects TRBV6-5 to TRBJ2-2; TRBD1 matches 7 bases. CDR3 size: 15 residues. Germline CDR1 reads MNHEY; CDR2 reads SVGAGI. The V gene end was trimmed by 6 bases and the J gene end by 4 bases; junction bases not matched to a gene: 8. The CDR3 here is CASSRDRVVTGELFF. In DNA form, the CDR3 reads TGTGCCAGCAGCCGCGACAGGGTGGTCACCGGGGAGCTGTTTTTT.

The chain employs TRBV25-1 and TRBJ2-1; tentative D call: TRBD2 (5 bases). V lost 1 base and J 10 bases, leaving 8 bases between the germline ends. CDR1 MGHDK and CDR2 SYGVNS come from the germline V gene. This CDR3 is built from 12 residues. The chain's CDR3 is CASSESWREQFF. The CDR3 nucleotides are TGTGCCAGCAGTGAATCGTGGAGGGAGCAGTTCTTC. The full variable domain, in which reference TRBV25-1 and TRBJ2-1 provide the parts outside the CDR3, is EADIYQTPRYLVIGTGKKITLECSQTMGHDKMYWYQQDPGMELHLIHYSYGVNSTEKGDLSSESTVSRIRTEHFPLTLESARPSHTSQYLCASSESWREQFFGPGTRLTVL.

V is TRBV5-1 and J is TRBJ1-2; the D is unclear. CDR1 and CDR2 (germline): SGHRS, YFSETQ. The CDR3 is 14 residues long. Trimming left V 4 bases short and J 2 bases short, with 12 bases between. The DNA for the CDR3 is TGCGCCAGCAGCCCGGAGGGCCCCAACTATGGCTACACCTTC. This gives the protein CASSPEGPNYGYTF.

This clone was recorded a few times. The gene calls are TRBV6-5 and TRBJ2-3, with D possibly TRBD1 on 5 matching bases. The CDR3 totals 15 residues. In germline, CDR1 is MNHEY, CDR2 SVGAGI. The V gene lost 6 bases and the J gene lost 2 bases, with 15 bases spanning the gap. CDR3 DNA: TGTGCCAGCAGGCTGGGGCCCGGAGACACAGATACGCAGTATTTT. Protein product: CASRLGPGDTDTQYF.

This chain links TRBV21-1 with TRBJ2-3; the tabulated D call, TRBD2, remains unverified against the DNA. TRBV21-1 counts as a pseudogene. The CDR3 has 20 residues. The CDR3 region is CASSKGREGFTGGVTDTQYF. CDR3 nucleotide sequence: TGTGCCAGCAGCAAAGGGCGGGAGGGTTTTACGGGAGGAGTCACAGATACGCAGTATTTT.

V usage is TRBV15 and J usage is TRBJ1-5; no clear D. V was shortened by 0 bases and J by 1 base, with 10 bases between the two germline ends. The CDR3 spans 16 residues. Germline loops: CDR1 LNHNV, CDR2 YYDKDF (reference sequence). As DNA, the CDR3 is TGTGCCACCAGCAGAGATCGAGCCGGGAGCAATCAGCCCCAGCATTTT. Amino acid sequence: CATSRDRAGSNQPQHF.

The gene calls are TRBV29-1 and TRBJ1-4; 7 nucleotides agree with TRBD1. Trimming at V came to 7 bases and at J to 6 bases, leaving 11 bases not matched to a gene. Germline CDR1 and CDR2: SQVTM and ANQGSEA. The CDR3 runs to 14 residues. For the CDR3, the DNA is TGCAGCGCTACCGGGACAGTACAGGATGAAAAACTGTTTTTT. Protein sequence: CSATGTVQDEKLFF.

The rearrangement uses TRBV15 and TRBJ2-2; no reliable D call. The ends were cut back, 0 bases at V and 5 bases at J, with 7 bases in the middle. The CDR3 contains 14 residues. CDR1 LNHNV and CDR2 YYDKDF come from the germline V gene (reference sequence). CDR3 DNA sequence: TGTGCCACCAGCAGAGAATTTTCGACCGGGGAGCTGTTTTTT. Amino acids: CATSREFSTGELFF.

The chain recombines TRBV6-5 with TRBJ2-3; D perhaps matches TRBD2 (7 bases). Germline assignment: CDR1 MNHEY and CDR2 SVGAGI. V was trimmed by 5 bases and J by 5 bases, leaving 11 bases between them. The CDR3 sequence is 13 residues long. In nucleotides, the CDR3 is TGTGCCAGCAGTAGGGAGGGGGTAGATACGCAGTATTTT. This codes for CASSREGVDTQYF.

This clone was counted a few times. The chain is built from TRBV7-7 and TRBJ2-1; D is unclear. The V and J ends lost 2 bases and 9 bases respectively, with 11 bases between them. CDR3 length: 13 residues. CDR1 and CDR2 from the germline V gene are SSHAT and FNYEAQ (reference sequence). The DNA for the CDR3 is TGTGCCAGCAGCTTAAGACTGGCGGCTGAGCAGTTCTTC. Translating it yields CASSLRLAAEQFF.

The gene calls are TRBV30 and TRBJ2-1; no clear D gene. The germline V gene encodes CDR1 GTSNPN and CDR2 SVGIG (reference sequence). CDR3 length: 14 amino acids. V gave up 0 bases and J gave up 7 bases, with 13 bases separating them. The CDR3 nucleotides read TGTGCCTGGAGTGTTAAGACGGGTGGGAATGAGCAGTTCTTC. The encoded protein is CAWSVKTGGNEQFF. The full variable domain, rest sourced from reference TRBV30 and TRBJ2-1, is SQTIHQWPATLVQPVGSPLSLECTVEGTSNPNLYWYRQAAGRGLQLLFYSVGIGQISSEVPQNLSASRPQDRQFILSSKKLLLSDSGFYLCAWSVKTGGNEQFFGPGTRLTVL.

This chain links TRBV11-2 with TRBJ2-1, with TRBD2 identical over 11 bases. V gave up 5 bases and J gave up 8 bases; unmatched junction bases: 5. CDR1 and CDR2 (germline): SGHAT, FQNNGV. This CDR3 is 14 amino acids long. CDR3: CASSPPGLADEQFF. The CDR3 DNA reads as TGTGCCAGCAGCCCGCCGGGACTAGCGGATGAGCAGTTCTTC.

The chain recombines TRBV29-1 with TRBJ2-1; a weak D match, TRBD2 (6 bases). Trimming removed 6 bases at V and 4 bases at J, with 16 bases between. Per germline, CDR1 SQVTM and CDR2 ANQGSEA. CDR3 length: 14 amino acids. The CDR3 DNA reads as TGCAGCGTGGGGCCGGGACTTACTTACAATGAGCAGTTCTTC. Translating it yields CSVGPGLTYNEQFF.

The chain joins TRBV5-1 to TRBJ2-7; a weak D match, TRBD1 (6 bases). This CDR3 comprises 16 residues. V lost 0 bases to trimming and J lost 6 bases, with 19 bases between them. The germline V gene encodes CDR1 SGHRS and CDR2 YFSETQ. The CDR3 sequence: CASSLEGRGLAVEQYF. The CDR3 nucleotides read TGCGCCAGCAGCTTGGAGGGCAGGGGCCTAGCCGTCGAGCAGTACTTC. The full variable domain, in which reference TRBV5-1 and TRBJ2-7 provide the parts outside the CDR3, is KAGVTQTPRYLIKTRGQQVTLSCSPISGHRSVSWYQQTPGQGLQFLFEYFSETQRNKGNFPGRFSGRQFSNSRSEMNVSTLELGDSALYLCASSLEGRGLAVEQYFGPGTRLTVT.

The rearrangement joins TRBV7-3 to TRBJ2-1; TRBD1 agrees at 12 bases. V dropped 5 bases and J dropped 8; count of bases not matched to a gene: 7. In germline, CDR1 is SGHTA, CDR2 FQGTGA. The CDR3 runs 15 residues. The CDR3 reads CASSIGTGGWDEQFF. The CDR3 nucleotides are TGTGCCAGCAGCATCGGGACAGGGGGCTGGGATGAGCAGTTCTTC.